This T cell receptor (beta chain) comes out of a study of cytomegalovirus exposure and HLA in healthy donors. The CDR3 is 15 residues long. Deletions cut 6 bases from V and 2 bases from J, with 16 bases between. Germline CDR1 and CDR2: MDHEN and SYDVKM. Assay: immunoSEQ multiplex PCR; the TCRdb copy retains only in-frame clones and omits some. This table has tens of thousands of clones, approximately 94% appearing once. The rearrangement uses TRBV28 and TRBJ1-2; a possible D gene is TRBD1 (6 bases). Material: PBMCs. The sequence was collected from a man between 18 and 29 years old in good health and CMV-seropositive. The CDR3 loop reads CASSHGTSRNYGYTF. For the CDR3, the DNA is TGTGCCAGCAGCCATGGGACATCGAGAAACTATGGCTACACCTTC.